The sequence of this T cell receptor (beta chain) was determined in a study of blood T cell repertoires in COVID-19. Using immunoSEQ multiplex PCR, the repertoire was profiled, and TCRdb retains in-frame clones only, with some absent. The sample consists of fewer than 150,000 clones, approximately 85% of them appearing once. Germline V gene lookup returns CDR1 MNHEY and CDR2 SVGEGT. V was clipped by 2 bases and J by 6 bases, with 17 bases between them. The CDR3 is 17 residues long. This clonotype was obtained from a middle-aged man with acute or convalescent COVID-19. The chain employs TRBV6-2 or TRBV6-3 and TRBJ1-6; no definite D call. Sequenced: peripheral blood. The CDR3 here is CASSYRRSSVVNSPLHF. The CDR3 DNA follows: TGTGCCAGCAGTTACCGGAGGTCCAGCGTGGTTAATTCACCCCTCCACTTT.